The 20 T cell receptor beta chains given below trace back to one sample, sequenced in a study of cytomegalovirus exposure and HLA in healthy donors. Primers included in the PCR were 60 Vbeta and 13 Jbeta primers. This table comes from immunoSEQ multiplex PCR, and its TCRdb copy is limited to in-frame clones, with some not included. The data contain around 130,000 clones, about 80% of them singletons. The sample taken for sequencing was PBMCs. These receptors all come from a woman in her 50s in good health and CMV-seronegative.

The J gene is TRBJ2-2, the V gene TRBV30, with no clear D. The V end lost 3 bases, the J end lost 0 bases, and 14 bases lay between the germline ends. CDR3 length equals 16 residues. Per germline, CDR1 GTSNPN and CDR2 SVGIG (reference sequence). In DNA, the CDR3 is TGTGCCTGGAGCGCTAGACCGGTCGCGAACACCGGGGAGCTGTTTTTT. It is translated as CAWSARPVANTGELFF.

CDR3 nucleotide sequence: TGTGCCAGCAGCTTAGTTCATCCAGGGGGCTTAACCAAAAACATTCAGTACTTC. Translated: CASSLVHPGGLTKNIQYF. V and J are TRBV7-6 and TRBJ2-4, with TRBD1 identical over 8 bases. This CDR3 spans 18 amino acids. Trimming took 1 base from V and 2 from J; bases not matched to a gene: 10. Germline lookup yields CDR1 SGHVS and CDR2 FNYEAQ.

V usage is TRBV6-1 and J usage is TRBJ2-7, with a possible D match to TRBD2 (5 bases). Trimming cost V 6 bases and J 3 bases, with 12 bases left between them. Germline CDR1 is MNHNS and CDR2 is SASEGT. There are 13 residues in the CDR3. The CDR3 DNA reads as TGTGCCAGCAGCGGGGAAAGAAACTACGAGCAGTACGTC. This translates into CASSGERNYEQYV.

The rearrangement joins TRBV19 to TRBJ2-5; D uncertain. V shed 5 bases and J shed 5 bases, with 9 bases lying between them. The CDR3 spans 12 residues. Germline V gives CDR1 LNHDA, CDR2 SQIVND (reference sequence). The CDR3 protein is CASSFPSETQYF. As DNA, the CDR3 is TGTGCCAGTAGTTTCCCGTCTGAGACCCAGTACTTC.

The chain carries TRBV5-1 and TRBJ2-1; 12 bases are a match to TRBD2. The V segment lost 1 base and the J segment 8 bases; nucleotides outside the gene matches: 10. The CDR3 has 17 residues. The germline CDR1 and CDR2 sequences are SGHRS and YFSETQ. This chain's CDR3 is CASSLLSRLAGVDEQFF. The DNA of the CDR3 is TGCGCCAGCAGCTTGCTCTCGCGACTAGCGGGAGTAGATGAGCAGTTCTTC. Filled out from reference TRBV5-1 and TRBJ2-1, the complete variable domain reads KAGVTQTPRYLIKTRGQQVTLSCSPISGHRSVSWYQQTPGQGLQFLFEYFSETQRNKGNFPGRFSGRQFSNSRSEMNVSTLELGDSALYLCASSLLSRLAGVDEQFFGPGTRLTVL.

Here the CDR3 reads CATSKLDVSRTDNEQFF. CDR3 coding DNA: TGTGCCACCAGTAAACTAGATGTTTCCCGGACGGACAATGAGCAGTTCTTC. V is TRBV15 and J is TRBJ2-1, with a weak D call TRBD2 (5 bases). Germline loops: CDR1 LNHNV, CDR2 YYDKDF (reference sequence). V lost 6 bases and J 5 bases, leaving 23 bases between the germline ends. The CDR3 is 17 amino acids. The full variable domain, with the rest looked up from reference TRBV15 and TRBJ2-1, is DAMVIQNPRYQVTQFGKPVTLSCSQTLNHNVMYWYQQKSSQAPKLLFHYYDKDFNNEADTPDNFQSRRPNTSFCFLDIRSPGLGDTAMYLCATSKLDVSRTDNEQFFGPGTRLTVL.

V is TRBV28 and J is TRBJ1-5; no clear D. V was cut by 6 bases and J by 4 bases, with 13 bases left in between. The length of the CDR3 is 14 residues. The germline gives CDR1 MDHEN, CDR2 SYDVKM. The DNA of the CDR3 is TGTGCCAGCAGCGGCGGGCGCGGTAATCAGCCCCAGCATTTT. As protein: CASSGGRGNQPQHF.

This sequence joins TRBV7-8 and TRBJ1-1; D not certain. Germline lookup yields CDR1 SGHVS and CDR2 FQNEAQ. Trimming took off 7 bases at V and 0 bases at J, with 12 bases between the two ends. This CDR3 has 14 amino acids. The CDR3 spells CASIIADMNTEAFF. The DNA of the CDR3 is TGTGCCAGCATAATCGCCGACATGAACACTGAAGCTTTCTTT.

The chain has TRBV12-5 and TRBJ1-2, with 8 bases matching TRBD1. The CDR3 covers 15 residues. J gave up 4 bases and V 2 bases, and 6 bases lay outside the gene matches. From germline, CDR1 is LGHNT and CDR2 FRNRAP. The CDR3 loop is CASGLYQGAGYGYTF. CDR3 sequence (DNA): TGTGCTAGTGGTTTGTACCAGGGGGCAGGCTATGGCTACACCTTC.

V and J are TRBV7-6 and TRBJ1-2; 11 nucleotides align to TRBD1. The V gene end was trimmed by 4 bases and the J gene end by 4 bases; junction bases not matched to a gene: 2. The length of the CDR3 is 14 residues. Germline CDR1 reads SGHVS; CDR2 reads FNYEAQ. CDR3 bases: TGTGCCAGCAGCTCCGGACAGGGGGCCTATGGCTACACCTTC. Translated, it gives CASSSGQGAYGYTF.

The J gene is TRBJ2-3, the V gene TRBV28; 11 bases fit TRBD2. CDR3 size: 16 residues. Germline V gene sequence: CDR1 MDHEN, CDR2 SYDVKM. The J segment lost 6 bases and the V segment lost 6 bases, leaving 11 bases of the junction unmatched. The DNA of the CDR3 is TGTGCCAGCAGCTTAGGGACTAGCGGTTTTGGGGATACGCAGTATTTT. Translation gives CASSLGTSGFGDTQYF. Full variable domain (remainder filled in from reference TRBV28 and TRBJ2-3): DVKVTQSSRYLVKRTGEKVFLECVQDMDHENMFWYRQDPGLGLRLIYFSYDVKMKEKGDIPEGYSVSREKKERFSLILESASTNQTSMYLCASSLGTSGFGDTQYFGPGTRLTVL.

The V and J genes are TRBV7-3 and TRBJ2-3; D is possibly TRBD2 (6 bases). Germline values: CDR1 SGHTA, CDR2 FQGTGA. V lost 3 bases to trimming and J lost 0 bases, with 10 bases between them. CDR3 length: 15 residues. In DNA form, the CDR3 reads TGTGCCAGCAGCTTGAGAGGGACTAGCACAGATACGCAGTATTTT. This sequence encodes CASSLRGTSTDTQYF.

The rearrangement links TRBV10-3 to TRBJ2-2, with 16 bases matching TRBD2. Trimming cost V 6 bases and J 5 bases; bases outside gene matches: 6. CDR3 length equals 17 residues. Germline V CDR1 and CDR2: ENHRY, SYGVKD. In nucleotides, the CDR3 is TGTGCCATCAGCCAGGGACTAGCGGGAGGGCCGACCGGGGAGCTGTTTTTT. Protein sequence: CAISQGLAGGPTGELFF.

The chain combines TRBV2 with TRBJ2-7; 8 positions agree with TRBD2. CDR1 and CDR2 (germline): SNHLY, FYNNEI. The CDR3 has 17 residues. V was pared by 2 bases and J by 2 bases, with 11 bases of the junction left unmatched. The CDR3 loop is CASSERGSGSIAYEQYF. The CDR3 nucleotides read TGTGCCAGCAGTGAAAGAGGGAGCGGGAGTATCGCCTACGAGCAGTACTTC.

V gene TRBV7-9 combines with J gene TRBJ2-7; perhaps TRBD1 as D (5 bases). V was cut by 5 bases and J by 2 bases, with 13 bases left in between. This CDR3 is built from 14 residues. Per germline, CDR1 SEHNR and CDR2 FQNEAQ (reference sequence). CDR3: CASSLGVGAYEQYV. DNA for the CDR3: TGTGCCAGCAGCCTAGGGGTAGGGGCCTACGAGCAGTACGTC.

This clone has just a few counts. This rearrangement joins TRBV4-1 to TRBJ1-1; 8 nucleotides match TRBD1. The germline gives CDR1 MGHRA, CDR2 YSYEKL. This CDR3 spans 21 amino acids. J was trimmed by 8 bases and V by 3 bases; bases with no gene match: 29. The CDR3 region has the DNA TGCGCCAGCAGCCATCCCACACGCGGGTTAAGGTTGGGACAGGTTCTTTCAGAAGCTTTCTTT. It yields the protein CASSHPTRGLRLGQVLSEAFF.

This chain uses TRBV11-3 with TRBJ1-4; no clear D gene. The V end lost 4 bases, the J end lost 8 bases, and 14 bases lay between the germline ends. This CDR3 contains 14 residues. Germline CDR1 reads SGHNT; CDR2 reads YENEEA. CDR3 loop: CASSSSLVGEKLFF. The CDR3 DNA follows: TGTGCCAGCAGCTCCAGTCTGGTCGGGGAAAAACTGTTTTTT.

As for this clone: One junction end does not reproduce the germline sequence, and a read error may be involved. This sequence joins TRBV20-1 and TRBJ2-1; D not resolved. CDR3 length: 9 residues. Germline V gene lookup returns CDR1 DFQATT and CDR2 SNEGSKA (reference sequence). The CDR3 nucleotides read TGCAGTGCTAGAGATAGTCCGCTCTTC. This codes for CSARDSPLF.

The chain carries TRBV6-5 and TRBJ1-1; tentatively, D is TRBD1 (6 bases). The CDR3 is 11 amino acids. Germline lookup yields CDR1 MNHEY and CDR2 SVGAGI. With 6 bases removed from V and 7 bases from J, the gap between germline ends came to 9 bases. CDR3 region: CASRRQDEAFF. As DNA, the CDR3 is TGTGCCAGCAGGAGACAGGATGAAGCTTTCTTT.

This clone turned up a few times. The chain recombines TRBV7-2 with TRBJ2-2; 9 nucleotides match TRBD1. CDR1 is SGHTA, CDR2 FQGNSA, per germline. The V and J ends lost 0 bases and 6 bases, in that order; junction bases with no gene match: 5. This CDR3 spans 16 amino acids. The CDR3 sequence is CASSLATGQGPGELFF. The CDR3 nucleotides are TGTGCCAGCAGCTTAGCGACGGGACAGGGACCCGGGGAGCTGTTTTTT.